Listed below are T cell receptor beta chains from one sample, sequenced in a study of immune evolution from preneoplasia to lung adenocarcinoma. Method: immunoSEQ multiplex PCR; TCRdb's copy keeps in-frame clones and lacks some. The data contain about 6,500 clones, roughly 84% of them singletons. Sequencing was carried out using FFPE lung adenocarcinoma in situ tissue. These receptors came from a donor older than 65 with lung adenocarcinoma. CDR3s include the opening cysteine and the closing phenylalanine or tryptophan. The order of the fields is V gene, clone size, CDR3 protein. Clone size is shown for a subset of rows, as once, few, many or a class of expanded clone.

v_call: TRBV6-5
clone_size: .
cdr3_aa: CASRQTGRNQPQHF

v_call: TRBV7-9
clone_size: once
cdr3_aa: CASSLVGAGNNEQFF

v_call: TRBV18
clone_size: .
cdr3_aa: CASSLIRDNEQFF

v_call: TRBV5-1
clone_size: .
cdr3_aa: CASSLVKTRGFGELFF

v_call: TRBV7-2
clone_size: .
cdr3_aa: CASSSLQGAQEKLFF

v_call: TRBV6-5
clone_size: .
cdr3_aa: CASSSGKGTNTGELFF

v_call: TRBV5-1
clone_size: few
cdr3_aa: CASSRRGGGYEQYF

v_call: TRBV30
clone_size: .
cdr3_aa: CAWSVLRGRKYNEQFF

v_call: TRBV2
clone_size: .
cdr3_aa: CASSDNSGRVTGELFF

v_call: TRBV11-1
clone_size: .
cdr3_aa: CASSLAENTEAFF

v_call: TRBV7-2
clone_size: .
cdr3_aa: CASSLASGMVEQYF

v_call: TRBV5-1
clone_size: .
cdr3_aa: CASRSTSTGGLETQYF

v_call: TRBV27
clone_size: .
cdr3_aa: CASSLGLAWTDTQYF

v_call: TRBV6-5
clone_size: .
cdr3_aa: CASSSGQGHQPQHF

v_call: TRBV18
clone_size: .
cdr3_aa: CASSPPAGYEQYF

v_call: TRBV5-6
clone_size: .
cdr3_aa: CASSSDRGVGEQYF

v_call: TRBV5-1
clone_size: once
cdr3_aa: CASSLEAAPNSPLHF

v_call: TRBV11-2
clone_size: .
cdr3_aa: CASSLTASGYEQYF

v_call: TRBV9
clone_size: .
cdr3_aa: CASSVRGGTGNTIYF

v_call: TRBV2
clone_size: .
cdr3_aa: CASRGEQFF

v_call: TRBV27
clone_size: .
cdr3_aa: CASSLYTGYGYTF

v_call: TRBV21-1
clone_size: once
cdr3_aa: CASSRVGAEQYF

v_call: TRBV28
clone_size: .
cdr3_aa: CASSPPPGEKLFF

v_call: TRBV19
clone_size: .
cdr3_aa: CASSRLFRDTQYF

v_call: TRBV6-5
clone_size: .
cdr3_aa: CASSYSKRYGEKLFF

v_call: TRBV19
clone_size: .
cdr3_aa: CASSPGLAGTYEQYF

v_call: TRBV27
clone_size: .
cdr3_aa: CATSEVWPNEKLFF

v_call: TRBV11-1
clone_size: .
cdr3_aa: CASSLQGREAYEQYF

v_call: TRBV6-5
clone_size: .
cdr3_aa: CASSYSEQGIYGYTF

v_call: TRBV4-1
clone_size: .
cdr3_aa: CASSQAGHGGGTGELFF

v_call: TRBV5-1
clone_size: .
cdr3_aa: CASSLGKEGETQYF

v_call: TRBV11-3
clone_size: .
cdr3_aa: CASSLDSGRNTEAFF

v_call: TRBV11-3
clone_size: .
cdr3_aa: CASSLGRAGTGELFF

v_call: TRBV5-6
clone_size: .
cdr3_aa: CASSGGQGTGELFF

v_call: TRBV5-8
clone_size: .
cdr3_aa: CASSFRTGGGEQYF

v_call: TRBV10-3
clone_size: .
cdr3_aa: CAISELGLNTEAFF

v_call: TRBV7-9
clone_size: .
cdr3_aa: CASSTTAPGGRETQYF

v_call: TRBV10-2
clone_size: .
cdr3_aa: CASSEGSYNSPLHF

v_call: TRBV29-1
clone_size: .
cdr3_aa: CSVSYTDTQYF

v_call: TRBV2
clone_size: .
cdr3_aa: CASRAGTGGLNEQYF

v_call: TRBV4-2
clone_size: .
cdr3_aa: CASTPRGTSGRADGELFF